One sample yielded the 25 T cell receptor beta chains listed below, sequenced in a study of long-term antiretroviral therapy in people with HIV. The run of the v3.0 immunoSEQ assay was at survey level. Using immunoSEQ multiplex PCR, the repertoire was profiled, and TCRdb retains in-frame clones only, with some absent. The top ten clones hold roughly 14% of a sample with about 16,000 clones, around 88% of them seen once. Sequencing used unsorted PBMCs, obtained 2.3 years before starting antiretroviral therapy. The source of these receptors is a woman aged 25 to 39 with HIV.

Here the CDR3 reads CASSLIDRGLGGYTF. As DNA, the CDR3 is TGTGCCAGCAGCTTAATAGACAGGGGGCTTGGCGGCTACACCTTC. This sequence joins TRBV5-6 and TRBJ1-2, with 10 bases fitting TRBD1. V trimming: 2 bases; J trimming: 8 bases; junction bases outside the gene matches: 9. Germline-derived CDR1 and CDR2 are SGHDT and YYEEEE. The CDR3 spans 15 residues.

The V and J genes are TRBV7-2 and TRBJ2-1; possible D gene TRBD2, 7 bases. There are 13 residues in the CDR3. Germline V gene data show CDR1 as SGHTA and CDR2 as FQGNSA. V lost 8 bases, J lost 9 bases, and 17 bases lay in between. CDR3 loop: CASEGGGPTEQFF. The CDR3 DNA sequence: TGTGCCAGCGAAGGGGGGGGGCCGACTGAGCAGTTCTTC. Full variable domain (remainder filled in from reference TRBV7-2 and TRBJ2-1): GAGVSQSPSNKVTEKGKDVELRCDPISGHTALYWYRQSLGQGLEFLIYFQGNSAPDKSGLPSDRFSAERTGGSVSTLTIQRTQQEDSAVYLCASEGGGPTEQFFGPGTRLTVL.

The CDR3 protein is CASSYPLIGYWEQYF. The CDR3 region has the DNA TGTGCCAGCAGTTACCCATTGATCGGGTACTGGGAGCAGTACTTC. The chain links TRBV6-6 to TRBJ2-7; unclear D gene. Trimming removed 2 bases from V and 7 bases from J, with 18 bases in between. CDR3 length: 15 residues. The germline V gene has CDR1 MNHNY and CDR2 SVGAGI (reference sequence).

The V gene is TRBV10-1, the J gene TRBJ2-3; no firm D call. Germline V gene data show CDR1 as WNHNN and CDR2 as SYGVQD (reference sequence). The V end lost 5 bases, the J end lost 0 bases, and 3 bases lay between the germline ends. The CDR3 covers 12 residues. The CDR3, as DNA: TGCGCCAGCAGTTACAGCACAGATACGCAGTATTTT. As protein: CASSYSTDTQYF.

CDR3 protein: CASRDPPGVDTQYF. DNA of the CDR3: TGTGCCAGCAGAGATCCACCAGGGGTAGATACGCAGTATTTT. This chain connects TRBV6-6 to TRBJ2-3; D possibly corresponds to TRBD1 (6 bases). The germline gives CDR1 MNHNY, CDR2 SVGAGI (reference sequence). There are 14 residues in the CDR3. The V gene lost 6 bases and the J gene lost 5 bases, with 15 bases spanning the gap.

This sequence joins TRBV6-4 and TRBJ1-1, with 7 bases matching TRBD1. Germline V CDR1 and CDR2: MRHNA, SNTAGT. The V and J ends lost 8 bases and 1 base, in that order; junction bases with no gene match: 4. The CDR3 has 13 residues. The CDR3 reads CASARDRNTEAFF. CDR3 nucleotide sequence: TGTGCCAGCGCACGGGACAGGAACACTGAAGCTTTCTTT.

The rearrangement joins TRBV4-2 to TRBJ1-2, with TRBD1 as a possible D gene (6 bases). The V gene's germline CDR1 is LGHNA and CDR2 YNFKEQ. Trimming cost V 2 bases and J 5 bases, with 9 bases left between them. The CDR3 consists of 13 residues. The CDR3, as DNA: TGTGCCAGCAGCCAAACAGGGTATTATGGCTACACCTTC. This translates into CASSQTGYYGYTF.

The chain uses TRBV18 and TRBJ2-1; 9 nucleotides line up with TRBD2. The CDR3 has 15 residues. V lost 2 bases, J lost 4 bases, and 3 bases stayed unmatched. Per germline, CDR1 KGHSH and CDR2 LQKENI. The CDR3 DNA reads TGTGCCAGCTCACCAGAGAGCGGGGGGTACAATGAGCAGTTCTTC. It is translated as CASSPESGGYNEQFF.

This chain connects TRBV7-7 to TRBJ1-3, with 7 bases that match TRBD1. Germline CDR1 SSHAT, CDR2 FNYEAQ (reference sequence). The J segment lost 2 bases and the V segment lost 5 bases, leaving 3 bases of the junction unmatched. The CDR3 is 14 amino acids. The CDR3 reads CASSQQGTGNTIYF. The CDR3 DNA sequence: TGTGCCAGCAGCCAACAGGGGACTGGAAACACCATATATTTT.

The chain recombines TRBV5-1 with TRBJ1-2; D is possibly TRBD1 (6 bases). Between the trimmed V and J ends, which lost 7 bases and 0 bases, there was a span of 10 bases. Germline V gene sequence: CDR1 SGHRS, CDR2 YFSETQ. The CDR3 contains 13 residues. The CDR3 nucleotides read TGCGCCAGCGAACAGGGCCCTAACTATGGCTACACCTTC. Translated: CASEQGPNYGYTF.

V and J are TRBV4-3 and TRBJ1-1; possibly TRBD1 for D (6 bases). The ends were cut back, 0 bases at V and 0 bases at J, with 20 bases in the middle. CDR3 length: 19 amino acids. Germline loops: CDR1 LGHNA, CDR2 YSLEER. The CDR3 protein is CASSQDFLLYRALNTEAFF. The DNA for the CDR3 is TGCGCCAGCAGCCAAGATTTTCTCCTATACAGGGCCTTGAACACTGAAGCTTTCTTT.

The chain links TRBV7-2 to TRBJ2-1; D call uncertain. The CDR3 is 12 residues long. V was trimmed by 1 base and J by 10 bases, leaving 8 bases between them. Germline-derived CDR1 and CDR2 are SGHTA and FQGNSA. This CDR3 is CASSLETAEQFF. CDR3 bases: TGTGCCAGCAGCTTAGAGACGGCCGAGCAGTTCTTC.

The V and J genes are TRBV7-2 and TRBJ1-5; 9 nucleotides align to TRBD1. The length of the CDR3 is 14 residues. Trimming removed 5 bases from V and 5 bases from J; junction bases left unmatched: 4. Germline V lookup: CDR1 SGHTA, CDR2 FQGNSA. CDR3 nucleotide sequence: TGTGCCAGCAGCCCAGACAGGGGGTATCAGCCCCAGCATTTT. It encodes CASSPDRGYQPQHF.

V is TRBV15 and J is TRBJ2-7; tentative D call: TRBD2 (6 bases). CDR1 and CDR2 (germline): LNHNV, YYDKDF (reference sequence). The V end was cut by 6 bases, the J end by 4 bases, with 13 bases between. This CDR3 is 13 amino acids long. CDR3 nucleotides: TGTGCCACCAGAAGTAGGGGAGGTTACGAGCAGTACTTC. It encodes CATRSRGGYEQYF. Variable domain in full (rest from reference TRBV15 and TRBJ2-7): DAMVIQNPRYQVTQFGKPVTLSCSQTLNHNVMYWYQQKSSQAPKLLFHYYDKDFNNEADTPDNFQSRRPNTSFCFLDIRSPGLGDTAMYLCATRSRGGYEQYFGPGTRLTVT.

The rearrangement joins TRBV7-9 to TRBJ1-1; D remains ambiguous. In germline, CDR1 is SEHNR, CDR2 FQNEAQ (reference sequence). The ends were cut back, 1 base at V and 0 bases at J, with 9 bases in the middle. The CDR3 consists of 15 residues. The CDR3 DNA follows: TGTGCCAGCAGCTTAGGACCGACGGTGAACACTGAAGCTTTCTTT. Encoded protein: CASSLGPTVNTEAFF.

The count of this clone is one. The CDR3, as DNA: TGTGCCAGCAGCTTAGGTGGGGTGAACACTGAAGCTTTCTTT. Translated, it gives CASSLGGVNTEAFF. V and J are TRBV7-9 and TRBJ1-1, with D hard to call. V was trimmed by 1 base and J by 0 bases, leaving 6 bases between them. Germline-derived CDR1 and CDR2 are SEHNR and FQNEAQ (reference sequence). The length of the CDR3 is 14 residues.

Only a few counts were recorded for this clone. This rearrangement joins TRBV18 to TRBJ2-5, with 10 bases aligning to TRBD1. The V and J ends lost 3 bases and 5 bases, in that order; junction bases with no gene match: 12. CDR3 size: 17 residues. CDR1 and CDR2 (germline): KGHSH, LQKENI. This CDR3 reads CASSPTTGGAEGETQYF. In nucleotides, the CDR3 is TGTGCCAGCTCACCTACGACAGGGGGCGCTGAGGGGGAGACCCAGTACTTC.

This sequence joins TRBV4-3 and TRBJ2-7; D is possibly TRBD1 (5 bases). The CDR3 contains 13 residues. Trimming took 0 bases from V and 6 from J, leaving 9 bases between them. Germline V gene data show CDR1 as LGHNA and CDR2 as YSLEER. The CDR3 DNA reads TGCGCCAGCAGCCAAGAGCCAAGGGGCGAGCAGTACTTC. This encodes CASSQEPRGEQYF.

CDR3 bases: TGTGCCAGCAGCTTGGGGGATGGTACAGGGAAGTATGGCTACACCTTC. This gives the protein CASSLGDGTGKYGYTF. This chain connects TRBV5-4 to TRBJ1-2; weak D call: TRBD1 (6 bases). This CDR3 is built from 16 residues. The germline V and J ends were trimmed by 0 bases and 5 bases, with 17 bases remaining between them. In germline, CDR1 is SGHNT, CDR2 YYREEE (reference sequence).

The V gene is TRBV7-8, the J gene TRBJ1-4; D is uncertain. The V and J ends lost 0 bases and 4 bases respectively, with 9 bases between them. CDR3 length: 15 amino acids. Germline CDR1 reads SGHVS; CDR2 reads FQNEAQ. The CDR3 loop reads CASSLANAVNEKLFF. Here the CDR3 DNA reads TGTGCCAGCAGCTTAGCGAACGCCGTTAATGAAAAACTGTTTTTT.

This chain uses TRBV7-2 with TRBJ2-2, with D possibly TRBD2 on 6 matching bases. The V gene's germline CDR1 is SGHTA and CDR2 FQGNSA. V was cut by 6 bases and J by 4 bases, with 18 bases left in between. There are 16 residues in the CDR3. The CDR3 here is CASRHPGLQSTGELFF. The CDR3 DNA follows: TGTGCCAGCAGACACCCGGGACTGCAAAGCACCGGGGAGCTGTTTTTT. Full variable domain (outside the CDR3, taken from reference TRBV7-2 and TRBJ2-2): GAGVSQSPSNKVTEKGKDVELRCDPISGHTALYWYRQSLGQGLEFLIYFQGNSAPDKSGLPSDRFSAERTGGSVSTLTIQRTQQEDSAVYLCASRHPGLQSTGELFFGEGSRLTVL.

In this sample, this clone turned up a few times. The rearrangement joins TRBV6-1 to TRBJ1-5, with 10 bases fitting TRBD1. The germline gives CDR1 MNHNS, CDR2 SASEGT. The CDR3 consists of 17 residues. Trimming cost V 4 bases and J 6 bases; bases outside gene matches: 12. CDR3 amino acids: CASSGDGTGAPSQPQHF. For the CDR3, the DNA is TGTGCCAGCAGTGGCGACGGGACAGGGGCCCCCAGTCAGCCCCAGCATTTT.

The chain combines TRBV19 with TRBJ1-4; D possibly corresponds to TRBD1 (6 bases). This CDR3 contains 15 residues. The V end was cut by 4 bases, the J end by 3 bases, with 12 bases between. The V gene's germline CDR1 is LNHDA and CDR2 SQIVND (reference sequence). Here the CDR3 reads CASSTRGGPNEKLFF. CDR3 nucleotides: TGTGCCAGTAGTACCCGAGGGGGGCCTAATGAAAAACTGTTTTTT.

The V gene is TRBV11-2, the J gene TRBJ1-6, with TRBD1 as a possible D gene (6 bases). V shed 4 bases and J shed 1 base, with 17 bases lying between them. Germline V CDR1 and CDR2: SGHAT, FQNNGV. The CDR3 has 18 residues. CDR3 residues: CASSSPPRGGSYNSPLHF. The CDR3 nucleotides are TGTGCCAGCAGCTCCCCCCCCAGGGGTGGATCCTATAATTCACCCCTCCACTTT. The entire variable domain, with the rest obtained from reference TRBV11-2 and TRBJ1-6, is as follows: EAGVAQSPRYKIIEKRQSVAFWCNPISGHATLYWYQQILGQGPKLLIQFQNNGVVDDSQLPKDRFSAERLKGVDSTLKIQPAKLEDSAVYLCASSSPPRGGSYNSPLHFGNGTRLTVT.

This clone is termed medium-sized (0.01 to 0.1%). J is TRBJ1-2 and V is TRBV6-5, with D hard to call. V lost 2 bases and J 8 bases, leaving 9 bases between the germline ends. The CDR3 loop spans 12 amino acids. Germline V gene sequence: CDR1 MNHEY, CDR2 SVGAGI. CDR3 amino acids: CASSYVGGGYTF. The CDR3 region has the DNA TGTGCCAGCAGTTACGTCGGTGGGGGCTACACCTTC.